These 17 T cell receptor beta chains were all obtained from the same sample, sequenced in a study of cytomegalovirus exposure and HLA in healthy donors. 13 Jbeta primers and 60 Vbeta primers were used for the PCR. Sequenced by immunoSEQ multiplex PCR; TCRdb stores in-frame clones only, minus some. The table has 150,000 to 200,000 clones, over 65% seen once; the top ten hold about 2.4%. The sample taken for sequencing was PBMCs. These receptors were collected from a man in his 60s in good health and CMV-seronegative.

This chain links TRBV6-4 with TRBJ2-3; TRBD1 aligns across 8 bases. Losses at the gene ends were 4 bases for V and 3 bases for J; bases not matched to a gene: 0. Germline V lookup: CDR1 MRHNA, CDR2 SNTAGT. The CDR3 has 13 amino acids. This CDR3 is CASSGDRTDTQYF. The CDR3 DNA reads TGTGCCAGCAGTGGGGACAGGACAGATACGCAGTATTTT.

This clone was detected only a few times. The rearrangement links TRBV2 to TRBJ2-7; 7 bases are shared with TRBD1. Trimming at V came to 6 bases and at J to 5 bases, leaving 4 bases not matched to a gene. CDR1 is SNHLY, CDR2 FYNNEI, per germline. CDR3 length: 12 amino acids. The chain's CDR3 is CASRRQGHEQYF. CDR3 coding DNA: TGTGCCAGCAGGCGACAGGGCCACGAGCAGTACTTC.

V gene TRBV6-5 combines with J gene TRBJ2-7; 8 nucleotides line up with TRBD1. The CDR3 is 14 residues long. V shed 9 bases and J 5 bases; nucleotides not matched to a gene: 12. CDR1 and CDR2 from the germline V gene are MNHEY and SVGAGI. The CDR3 here is CARGLTGVIHEQYF. The CDR3 nucleotides are TGTGCCAGGGGTCTGACAGGGGTTATCCACGAGCAGTACTTC.

The chain carries TRBV7-2 and TRBJ2-2, with 8 bases that match TRBD1. The CDR3 runs to 15 residues. The germline V gene has CDR1 SGHTA and CDR2 FQGNSA. With V trimmed by 5 bases and J by 6 bases, 8 bases remained unmatched. The CDR3 sequence: CASSASQGVAGELFF. Here the CDR3 DNA reads TGTGCCAGCAGCGCCTCACAGGGGGTAGCCGGGGAGCTGTTTTTT.

CDR3 DNA sequence: TGTGCCAGCAGTGCCGGGGGGCTCGACGAGCAGTACTTC. Protein sequence: CASSAGGLDEQYF. The chain is built from TRBV6-4 and TRBJ2-7; a weak D match, TRBD2 (7 bases). V lost 4 bases and J 5 bases, leaving 12 bases between the germline ends. The CDR3 is made up of 13 amino acids. The germline gives CDR1 MRHNA, CDR2 SNTAGT.

This chain links TRBV2 with TRBJ1-4; D is perhaps TRBD1 (6 bases). The CDR3 length is 16 residues. V was cut by 1 base and J by 9 bases, with 18 bases left in between. Germline-derived CDR1 and CDR2 are SNHLY and FYNNEI. CDR3 sequence reads: CASSEDRLGAGKKLFF. The CDR3 bases are TGTGCCAGCAGTGAAGATCGCCTGGGGGCCGGGAAAAAACTGTTTTTT.

The rearrangement joins TRBV5-4 to TRBJ2-1, with 9 bases fitting TRBD2. This CDR3 is built from 15 residues. Germline CDR1 and CDR2: SGHNT and YYREEE (reference sequence). V lost 0 bases to trimming and J lost 4 bases; unmatched junction nucleotides: 2. The CDR3 DNA sequence: TGTGCCAGCAGCTTGGACCTAGCGGGGTACAATGAGCAGTTCTTC. Residues: CASSLDLAGYNEQFF.

This chain links TRBV28 with TRBJ2-3, with 7 bases that match TRBD2. The CDR3 spans 15 residues. Germline V gene lookup returns CDR1 MDHEN and CDR2 SYDVKM. V trimming: 7 bases; J trimming: 4 bases; junction bases outside the gene matches: 11. The CDR3 sequence: CASNHGAGRADTQYF. CDR3 DNA: TGTGCCAGCAATCACGGGGCGGGGAGGGCAGATACGCAGTATTTT.

The rearrangement links TRBV28 to TRBJ2-7; D possibly corresponds to TRBD2 (6 bases). The length of the CDR3 is 14 residues. Trimming took off 2 bases at V and 3 bases at J, with 11 bases between the two ends. Germline CDR1 reads MDHEN; CDR2 reads SYDVKM. CDR3 region: CASSLAGHNYEQYF. DNA of the CDR3: TGTGCCAGCAGTTTAGCGGGGCACAACTACGAGCAGTACTTC. Full variable domain (rest looked up from reference TRBV28 and TRBJ2-7): DVKVTQSSRYLVKRTGEKVFLECVQDMDHENMFWYRQDPGLGLRLIYFSYDVKMKEKGDIPEGYSVSREKKERFSLILESASTNQTSMYLCASSLAGHNYEQYFGPGTRLTVT.

This clone occurred a few times. This chain uses TRBV7-9 with TRBJ2-7; 9 bases align to TRBD2. The CDR3 sequence is 16 residues long. Trimming took 2 bases from V and 0 from J; bases not matched to a gene: 5. Germline V gene data show CDR1 as SEHNR and CDR2 as FQNEAQ (reference sequence). CDR3 amino acids: CASSLNLAGISYEQYF. The CDR3 DNA reads as TGTGCCAGCAGCTTAAATCTAGCGGGGATCTCCTACGAGCAGTACTTC.

The sample holds a few counts of this clone. The chain links TRBV5-1 to TRBJ2-1; the D gene is possibly TRBD1 (6 bases). CDR3 length: 15 amino acids. The germline CDR1 and CDR2 sequences are SGHRS and YFSETQ. V lost 6 bases and J lost 5, with 18 bases in between. CDR3 bases: TGCGCCAGCACCCCCGGCCAGGGGCGCCACAATGAGCAGTTCTTC. Protein sequence: CASTPGQGRHNEQFF.

V is TRBV7-2 and J is TRBJ1-5; D is ambiguous. In germline, CDR1 is SGHTA, CDR2 FQGNSA. The CDR3 contains 13 residues. The V gene lost 5 bases and the J gene lost 6 bases, with 11 bases spanning the gap. The CDR3 loop reads CASSAGMGQPQHF. In DNA form, the CDR3 reads TGTGCCAGCAGCGCCGGGATGGGTCAGCCCCAGCATTTT.

This chain connects TRBV5-1 to TRBJ2-3, with 12 bases that match TRBD2. This CDR3 has 17 residues. The V gene end was trimmed by 4 bases and the J gene end by 2 bases; junction bases not matched to a gene: 8. From germline, CDR1 is SGHRS and CDR2 YFSETQ. The CDR3 region is CASSRSSGGGDTDTQYF. The CDR3, as DNA: TGCGCCAGCAGCAGATCTAGCGGGGGGGGCGACACAGATACGCAGTATTTT.

V is TRBV19 and J is TRBJ2-2; 8 bases match TRBD1. The CDR3 is 15 amino acids. CDR1 and CDR2 (germline): LNHDA, SQIVND (reference sequence). Unmatched junction bases numbered 8, after V lost 9 bases and J lost 2 bases. The CDR3 loop is CASHYGTGNTGELFF. The CDR3 DNA reads as TGTGCCAGCCATTACGGGACAGGAAACACCGGGGAGCTGTTTTTT.

This clone was seen a single time. The V and J genes are TRBV5-5 and TRBJ1-5, with D hard to call. The CDR3 runs to 14 residues. Per germline, CDR1 SGHKS and CDR2 YYEKEE (reference sequence). The ends were cut back, 0 bases at V and 4 bases at J, with 8 bases in the middle. CDR3 sequence: CASSLGGGNQPQHF. The CDR3 bases are TGTGCCAGCAGCTTGGGCGGAGGAAATCAGCCCCAGCATTTT.

This clone was recorded a few times. The CDR3 region has the DNA TGTGCCAGCAGCGAGCGGGAGGGCCACAATGAGCAGTTCTTC. Protein product: CASSEREGHNEQFF. The chain employs TRBV6-4 and TRBJ2-1, with 10 bases matching TRBD2. V lost 6 bases to trimming and J lost 5 bases; unmatched junction nucleotides: 4. Germline assignment: CDR1 MRHNA and CDR2 SNTAGT. The CDR3 is 14 amino acids.

The chain employs TRBV15 and TRBJ1-2, with 8 bases identical to TRBD1. The CDR3 sequence is 16 residues long. Trimming took 0 bases from V and 8 from J; bases not matched to a gene: 11. Germline assignment: CDR1 LNHNV and CDR2 YYDKDF (reference sequence). Here the CDR3 reads CATSRDVTGTGGGYTF. CDR3 bases: TGTGCCACCAGCAGAGATGTAACCGGGACAGGAGGGGGCTACACCTTC.